The 27 T cell receptor beta chains below come from one sample, sequenced in a study of human T cells and chemical hapten exposure. TCRdb used MiXCR to reprocess the RACE reads, holding one entry per CDR3 protein. The table includes just over 350,000 distinct CDR3 sequences, about 6% detected once. Time point denoted: patch test 2, 6 weeks after DPC sensitization. Treatment meaning: therapeutic diphenylcyclopropenone sensitization with weekly scalp DPC. Sequenced material: whole blood, taken in connection with sensitization to the hapten diphenylcyclopropenone (DPC). The origin of the receptors is a woman under 30 with alopecia areata. Some clones in this sample may be carry-over from other donors' samples.

This rearrangement joins TRBV28 to TRBJ2-4; 7 positions agree with TRBD1. Germline V gives CDR1 MDHEN, CDR2 SYDVKM. The V and J ends lost 4 bases and 8 bases, in that order; junction bases with no gene match: 8. The CDR3 runs 14 residues. The CDR3 sequence: CASSSHRGADIQYF. The CDR3 DNA reads as TGTGCCAGCAGTTCCCACAGGGGAGCAGACATTCAGTACTTC.

In this sample, this clonotype turned up a few times. CDR3 nucleotide sequence: TGTGCCAGCAGCAATTGCCTCTCAAACTATAATTCACCCCTCCACTTT. Its translation is CASSNCLSNYNSPLHF. The V and J genes are TRBV21-1 and TRBJ1-6. TRBV21-1 is a pseudogene. The CDR3 has 16 residues.

V and J are TRBV7-2 and TRBJ2-5; D gene ambiguous. This CDR3 comprises 14 residues. The germline CDR1 and CDR2 sequences are SGHTA and FQGNSA. V lost 1 base to trimming and J lost 3 bases, with 9 bases between them. The CDR3 DNA reads TGTGCCAGCAGCTTAGACCCTAGTAAAGAGACCCAGTACTTC. The encoded protein is CASSLDPSKETQYF.

This clonotype came up a few times. This chain joins TRBV10-3 and TRBJ2-3; D not resolved. V dropped 7 bases and J dropped 1 base, with 15 bases sitting between them. Germline V CDR1 and CDR2: ENHRY, SYGVKD. The CDR3 runs 15 residues. The CDR3 protein is CAITFDLAGTDTQYF. Written as DNA, the CDR3 is TGTGCCATCACTTTCGACTTGGCTGGCACAGATACGCAGTATTTT.

This clonotype was seen a few times. The chain links TRBV4-2 to TRBJ1-4; no firm D call. The CDR3 runs 12 residues. Germline V CDR1 and CDR2: LGHNA, YNFKEQ. Deletions cut 0 bases from V and 6 bases from J, with 2 bases between. For the CDR3, the DNA is TGTGCCAGCAGCCAAGAGTATGAAAAACTGTTTTTT. Its protein product is CASSQEYEKLFF.

This clonotype came up a few times. J is TRBJ2-1 and V is TRBV7-2; 8 bases agree with TRBD2. The CDR3 is 16 amino acids. J was trimmed by 6 bases and V by 5 bases; bases with no gene match: 12. Germline CDR1 and CDR2: SGHTA and FQGNSA. CDR3: CASSTRTSYPGNEQFF. The CDR3 bases are TGTGCCAGCAGCACCCGGACTAGCTATCCTGGCAATGAGCAGTTCTTC.

The chain carries TRBV28 and TRBJ2-1, with 11 bases that match TRBD2. V shed 8 bases and J 3 bases; nucleotides not matched to a gene: 9. This CDR3 spans 16 amino acids. The V gene's germline CDR1 is MDHEN and CDR2 SYDVKM. This chain's CDR3 is CASSRTSGCFYNEQFF. The CDR3 DNA sequence: TGTGCCAGCTCACGGACTAGCGGGTGCTTCTACAATGAGCAGTTCTTC.

This clonotype has a count of ten or more. J is TRBJ1-6 and V is TRBV12-3 or TRBV12-4, with unresolved D. V lost 3 bases and J 5 bases, leaving 11 bases between the germline ends. The length of the CDR3 is 15 residues. The CDR3 spells CASSFMYRDNSPLHF. The CDR3 DNA sequence: TGTGCCAGCAGTTTTATGTATAGGGATAATTCACCCCTCCACTTT.

This clonotype has a count of ten or more. The V call is TRBV6-6, the J call TRBJ1-1; 9 bases align to TRBD1. V lost 2 bases, J lost 5 bases, and 6 bases stayed unmatched. Germline V gives CDR1 MNHNY, CDR2 SVGAGI (reference sequence). The CDR3 is 15 residues long. The CDR3 bases are TGTGCCAGCAGTTACCCGCCGGGACAGGGAACTGAAGCTTTCTTT. Protein product: CASSYPPGQGTEAFF.

V gene TRBV7-6 combines with J gene TRBJ2-3; D not certain. The CDR3 totals 14 residues. CDR1 and CDR2 (germline): SGHVS, FNYEAQ. V was cut by 5 bases and J by 5 bases, with 14 bases left in between. The DNA for the CDR3 is TGTGCCAGCAGCGGTTCTACGGGCCAAGATACGCAGTATTTT. This codes for CASSGSTGQDTQYF.

The chain joins TRBV27 to TRBJ1-4, with D perhaps TRBD1 (6 bases). Trimming pared 5 bases from V and 0 bases from J, leaving 19 bases between. The CDR3 loop spans 18 amino acids. Germline V gene data show CDR1 as MNHEY and CDR2 as SMNVEV (reference sequence). CDR3 sequence: CASSPFPGQLATNEKLFF. CDR3 nucleotides: TGTGCCAGCAGTCCCTTCCCCGGACAGCTCGCAACTAATGAAAAACTGTTTTTT.

This clonotype has only a few counts. V and J are TRBV18 and TRBJ1-4, with 9 positions matching TRBD1. CDR1 and CDR2 from the germline V gene are KGHSH and LQKENI. Trimming cost V 4 bases and J 4 bases; bases outside gene matches: 16. This CDR3 comprises 19 residues. CDR3 bases: TGTGCCAGCTCACTCTCAAGGACAGGGGACCTCACGCTTAATGAAAAACTGTTTTTT. It is translated as CASSLSRTGDLTLNEKLFF.

The chain is built from TRBV6-2 or TRBV6-3 and TRBJ2-7; 7 nucleotides align to TRBD2. V dropped 6 bases and J dropped 2; count of bases not matched to a gene: 7. Per the germline V gene, CDR1 is MNHEY and CDR2 is SVGEGT. The CDR3 has 14 amino acids. For the CDR3, the DNA is TGTGCCAGCAGCTTCAGGAGCGGGGCCTACGAGCAGTACTTC. Amino acids: CASSFRSGAYEQYF.

This clonotype came up many times. V and J are TRBV5-8 and TRBJ1-6, with D perhaps TRBD1 (5 bases). Germline V CDR1 and CDR2: SGHTS, YDEGEE. Trimming pared 0 bases from V and 11 bases from J, leaving 12 bases between. This CDR3 is built from 14 residues. CDR3 amino acids: CASSLAGFGAPLHF. DNA of the CDR3: TGTGCCAGCAGCTTGGCAGGGTTCGGAGCACCCCTCCACTTT.

This clonotype came up a few times. V gene TRBV24-1 combines with J gene TRBJ2-3; D not resolved. Germline CDR1 reads KGHDR; CDR2 reads SFDVKD. Trimming shortened V by 3 bases and J by 9 bases, and 3 bases separated the two germline ends. The CDR3 is 10 amino acids. CDR3: CATSDGTQYF. In DNA, the CDR3 is TGTGCCACCAGTGATGGAACGCAGTATTTT.

This clonotype was picked up many times. The gene calls are TRBV27 and TRBJ1-1; maybe TRBD1 (6 bases). The CDR3 consists of 15 residues. V lost 5 bases and J 0 bases, leaving 13 bases between the germline ends. Germline values: CDR1 MNHEY, CDR2 SMNVEV (reference sequence). The CDR3: CASSPHRDMNTEAFF. In nucleotides, the CDR3 is TGTGCCAGCAGTCCACACAGGGACATGAACACTGAAGCTTTCTTT.

This clonotype was picked up a small number of times. The CDR3 is CASTPAGFNYGYTF. In DNA form, the CDR3 reads TGTGCCAGCACCCCAGCCGGGTTTAACTATGGCTACACCTTC. The gene calls are TRBV12-3 or TRBV12-4 and TRBJ1-2, with D hard to call. This CDR3 is 14 amino acids long. With 7 bases removed from V and 1 base from J, the gap between germline ends came to 13 bases.

This clonotype has a count of ten or more. The chain combines TRBV9 with TRBJ1-6; D remains unclear. Per germline, CDR1 SGDLS and CDR2 YYNGEE. V was cut by 2 bases and J by 6 bases, with 9 bases left in between. CDR3 size: 14 residues. CDR3 DNA sequence: TGTGCCAGCAGCGTCGGGCAGATTAATTCACCCCTCCACTTT. Residues: CASSVGQINSPLHF.

The chain is built from TRBV6-6 and TRBJ2-3, with no clear D. V dropped 6 bases and J dropped 2 bases, with 12 bases sitting between them. The CDR3 runs 14 residues. Germline V CDR1 and CDR2: MNHNY, SVGAGI (reference sequence). CDR3 in amino acids: CASRLDLPTDTQYF. In nucleotides, the CDR3 is TGTGCCAGCAGGTTGGACCTCCCCACAGATACGCAGTATTTT.

This clonotype was counted only a few times. This chain joins TRBV11-2 and TRBJ2-3; weak D call: TRBD1 (6 bases). The CDR3 runs to 14 residues. The germline CDR1 and CDR2 sequences are SGHAT and FQNNGV. V was pared by 3 bases and J by 2 bases, with 9 bases between. Here the CDR3 reads CASSFGQYTDTQYF. The CDR3 coding sequence is TGTGCCAGCAGCTTTGGACAGTACACAGATACGCAGTATTTT.

For the CDR3, the DNA is TGTGCCAGCAGCCAAGAGACTTATGACGGAGCTTCTAACTATGGCTACACCTTC. Translating gives CASSQETYDGASNYGYTF. This sequence joins TRBV4-2 and TRBJ1-2; no clear D. The CDR3 has 18 amino acids. Germline V gene data show CDR1 as LGHNA and CDR2 as YNFKEQ. The ends were cut back, 0 bases at V and 0 bases at J, with 17 bases in the middle.

This clonotype turned up a few times. The chain links TRBV21-1 to TRBJ2-1. TRBV21-1 is marked as a pseudogene. This CDR3 is 14 amino acids long. The DNA for the CDR3 is TGTGCCAGCAGCAAAGAGGATAAGGGAAATGAGCAGTTCTTC. This codes for CASSKEDKGNEQFF.

This clonotype turned up a few times. The chain recombines TRBV4-3 with TRBJ1-4, with D unresolved. Trimming shortened V by 0 bases and J by 7 bases, and 12 bases separated the two germline ends. CDR3 length equals 15 residues. The germline CDR1 and CDR2 sequences are LGHNA and YSLEER. In nucleotides, the CDR3 is TGCGCCAGCAGCCAAGATCGGGAATTGGGTGAAAAACTGTTTTTT. Translating it yields CASSQDRELGEKLFF.

This clonotype was observed many times. The chain employs TRBV6-5 and TRBJ1-2; TRBD1 agrees at 7 bases. From germline, CDR1 is MNHEY and CDR2 SVGAGI. CDR3 length equals 14 residues. Trimming at V came to 5 bases and at J to 3 bases, leaving 6 bases not matched to a gene. For the CDR3, the DNA is TGTGCCAGCAGTCGAAGGGGGCAAGACTATGGCTACACCTTC. It specifies CASSRRGQDYGYTF.

This clonotype was observed at least ten times. The CDR3 spells CASSRGDRSYSNQPQHF. Here the CDR3 DNA reads TGTGCCAGCAGTCGAGGGGACAGGTCGTATAGCAATCAGCCCCAGCATTTT. This chain connects TRBV6-2 or TRBV6-3 to TRBJ1-5; 8 positions match TRBD1. Germline V gene data show CDR1 as MNHEY and CDR2 as SVGEGT. Trimming took 5 bases from V and 0 from J; bases not matched to a gene: 9. The CDR3 is made up of 17 amino acids.

This chain uses TRBV5-1 with TRBJ2-5; D gene ambiguous. Germline V lookup: CDR1 SGHRS, CDR2 YFSETQ. V was shortened by 0 bases and J by 1 base, with 4 bases between the two germline ends. This CDR3 contains 13 residues. The CDR3: CASSLGTQETQYF. For the CDR3, the DNA is TGCGCCAGCAGCTTGGGAACCCAAGAGACCCAGTACTTC.

This clonotype was seen repeatedly, ten times or more. The genes are TRBV19 and TRBJ1-2, with 8 bases fitting TRBD1. CDR1 is LNHDA, CDR2 SQIVND, per germline (reference sequence). Trimming took 4 bases from V and 4 from J; bases not matched to a gene: 17. The CDR3 runs to 18 residues. CDR3 nucleotide sequence: TGTGCCAGTAGTACCGCTCTAATTCGGGACAGGCGATCCTATGGCTACACCTTC. This encodes CASSTALIRDRRSYGYTF.